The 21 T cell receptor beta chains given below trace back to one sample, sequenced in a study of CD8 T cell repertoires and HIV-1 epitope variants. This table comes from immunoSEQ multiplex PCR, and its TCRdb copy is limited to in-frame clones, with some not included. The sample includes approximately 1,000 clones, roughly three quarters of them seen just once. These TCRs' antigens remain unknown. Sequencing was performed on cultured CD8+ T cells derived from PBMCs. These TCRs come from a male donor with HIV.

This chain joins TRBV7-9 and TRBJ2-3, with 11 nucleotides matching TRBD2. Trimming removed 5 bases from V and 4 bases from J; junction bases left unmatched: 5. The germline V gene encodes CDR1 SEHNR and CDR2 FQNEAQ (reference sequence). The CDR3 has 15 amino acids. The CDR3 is CASSTTSGGPDTQYF. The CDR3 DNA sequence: TGTGCCAGCAGCACTACTAGCGGGGGACCAGATACGCAGTATTTT.

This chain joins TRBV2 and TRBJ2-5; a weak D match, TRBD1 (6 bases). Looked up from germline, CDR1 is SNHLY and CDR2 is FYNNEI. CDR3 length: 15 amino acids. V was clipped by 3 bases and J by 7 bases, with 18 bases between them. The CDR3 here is CASSDPDSAWGTQYF. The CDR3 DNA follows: TGTGCCAGCAGTGATCCGGACAGCGCTTGGGGGACCCAGTACTTC.

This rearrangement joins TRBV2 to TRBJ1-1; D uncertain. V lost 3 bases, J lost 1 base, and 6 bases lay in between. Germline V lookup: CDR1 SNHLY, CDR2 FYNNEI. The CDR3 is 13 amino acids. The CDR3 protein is CASSDWGNTEAFF. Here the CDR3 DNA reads TGTGCCAGCAGTGACTGGGGGAACACTGAAGCTTTCTTT. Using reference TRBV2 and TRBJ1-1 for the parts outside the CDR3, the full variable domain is EPEVTQTPSHQVTQMGQEVILRCVPISNHLYFYWYRQILGQKVEFLVSFYNNEISEKSEIFDDQFSVERPDGSNFTLKIRSTKLEDSAMYFCASSDWGNTEAFFGQGTRLTVV.

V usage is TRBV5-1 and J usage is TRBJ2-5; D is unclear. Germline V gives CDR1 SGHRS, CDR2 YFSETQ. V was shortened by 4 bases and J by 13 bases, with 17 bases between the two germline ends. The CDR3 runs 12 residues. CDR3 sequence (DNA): TGCGCCAGCAGCGCTACAGAGACTCCTAGGTACTTC. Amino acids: CASSATETPRYF.

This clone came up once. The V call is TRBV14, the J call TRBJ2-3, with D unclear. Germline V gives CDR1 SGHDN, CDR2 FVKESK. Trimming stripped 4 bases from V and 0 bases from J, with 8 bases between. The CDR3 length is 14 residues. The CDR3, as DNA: TGTGCCAGCAGCCCAGATACTAGCACAGATACGCAGTATTTT. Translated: CASSPDTSTDTQYF.

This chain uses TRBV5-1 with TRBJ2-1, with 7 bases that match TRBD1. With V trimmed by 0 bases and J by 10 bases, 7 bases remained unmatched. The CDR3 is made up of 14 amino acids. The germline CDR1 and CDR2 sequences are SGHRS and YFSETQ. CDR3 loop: CASSLDQGQVEQFF. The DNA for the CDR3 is TGCGCCAGCAGCTTGGACCAAGGACAGGTCGAGCAGTTCTTC. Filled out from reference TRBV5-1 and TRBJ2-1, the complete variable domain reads KAGVTQTPRYLIKTRGQQVTLSCSPISGHRSVSWYQQTPGQGLQFLFEYFSETQRNKGNFPGRFSGRQFSNSRSEMNVSTLELGDSALYLCASSLDQGQVEQFFGPGTRLTVL.

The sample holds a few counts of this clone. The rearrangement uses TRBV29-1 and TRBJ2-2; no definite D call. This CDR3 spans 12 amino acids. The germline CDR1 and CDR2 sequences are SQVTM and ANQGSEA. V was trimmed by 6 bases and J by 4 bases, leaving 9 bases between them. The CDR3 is CSVLKGTGELFF. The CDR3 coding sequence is TGCAGCGTCTTGAAGGGCACCGGGGAGCTGTTTTTT.

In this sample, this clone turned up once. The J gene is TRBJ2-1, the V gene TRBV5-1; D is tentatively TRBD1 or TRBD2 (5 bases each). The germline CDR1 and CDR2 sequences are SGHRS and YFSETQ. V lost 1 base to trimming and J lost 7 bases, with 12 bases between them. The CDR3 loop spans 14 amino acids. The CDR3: CASSLTQGGNEQFF. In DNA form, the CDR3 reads TGCGCCAGCAGCTTGACGCAGGGCGGGAATGAGCAGTTCTTC.

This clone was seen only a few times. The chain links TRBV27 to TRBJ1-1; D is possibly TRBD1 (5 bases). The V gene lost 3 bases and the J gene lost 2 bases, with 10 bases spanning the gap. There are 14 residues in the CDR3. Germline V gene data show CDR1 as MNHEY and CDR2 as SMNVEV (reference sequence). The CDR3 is CASSFSGHNTEAFF. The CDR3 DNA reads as TGTGCCAGCAGTTTCTCCGGACACAACACTGAAGCTTTCTTT.

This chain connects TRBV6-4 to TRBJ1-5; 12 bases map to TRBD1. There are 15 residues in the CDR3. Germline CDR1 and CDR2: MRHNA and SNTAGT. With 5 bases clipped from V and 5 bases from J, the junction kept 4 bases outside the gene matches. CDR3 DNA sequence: TGTGCCAGCAGTCACGGGACAGGGGGCGATCAGCCCCAGCATTTT. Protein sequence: CASSHGTGGDQPQHF.

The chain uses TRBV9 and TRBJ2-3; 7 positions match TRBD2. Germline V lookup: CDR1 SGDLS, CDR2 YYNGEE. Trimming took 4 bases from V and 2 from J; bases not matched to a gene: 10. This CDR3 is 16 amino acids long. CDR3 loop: CASSLAVAGNTDTQYF. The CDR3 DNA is TGTGCCAGCAGCCTCGCAGTAGCGGGTAACACAGATACGCAGTATTTT.

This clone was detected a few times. CDR3 coding DNA: TGTGCCAGCAGCTTTGGGACTAGCGGGACAGAGCAGTTCTTC. Protein product: CASSFGTSGTEQFF. This chain joins TRBV7-9 and TRBJ2-1, with TRBD2 matching 13 bases. The CDR3 spans 14 residues. Looked up from germline, CDR1 is SEHNR and CDR2 is FQNEAQ (reference sequence). Trimming cost V 3 bases and J 10 bases; bases outside gene matches: 3.

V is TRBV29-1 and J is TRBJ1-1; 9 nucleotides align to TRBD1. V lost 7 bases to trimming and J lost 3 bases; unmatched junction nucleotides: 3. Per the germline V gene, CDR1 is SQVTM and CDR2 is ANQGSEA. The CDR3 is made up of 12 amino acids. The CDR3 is CSARTGDTEAFF. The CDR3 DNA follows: TGCAGCGCGAGGACAGGGGACACTGAAGCTTTCTTT.

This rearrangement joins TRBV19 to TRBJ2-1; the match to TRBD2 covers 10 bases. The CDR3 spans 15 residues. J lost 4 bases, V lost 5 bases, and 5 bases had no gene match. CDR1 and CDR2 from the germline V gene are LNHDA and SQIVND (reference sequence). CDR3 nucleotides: TGTGCCAGTAGTCTTACTAGCGGGGAGTACAATGAGCAGTTCTTC. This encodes CASSLTSGEYNEQFF.

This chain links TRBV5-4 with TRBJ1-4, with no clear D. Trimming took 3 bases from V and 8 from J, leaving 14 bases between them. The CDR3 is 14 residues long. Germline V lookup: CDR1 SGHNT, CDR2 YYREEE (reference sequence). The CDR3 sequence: CASSSQARGEKLFF. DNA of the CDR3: TGTGCCAGCAGCTCGCAGGCCAGAGGGGAAAAACTGTTTTTT.

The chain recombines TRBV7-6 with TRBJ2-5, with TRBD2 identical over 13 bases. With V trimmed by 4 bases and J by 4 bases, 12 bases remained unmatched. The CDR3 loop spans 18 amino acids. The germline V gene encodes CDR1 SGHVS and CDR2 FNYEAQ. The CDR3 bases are TGTGCCAGCAGCTACTTACCGGGGGGACTAGCGGGGTCAGAGACCCAGTACTTC. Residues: CASSYLPGGLAGSETQYF.

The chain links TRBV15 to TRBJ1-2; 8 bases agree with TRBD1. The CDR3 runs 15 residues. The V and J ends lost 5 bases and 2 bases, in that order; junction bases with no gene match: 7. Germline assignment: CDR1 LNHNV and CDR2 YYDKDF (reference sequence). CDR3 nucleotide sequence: TGTGCCACCAGCGAAAACAGGGGGTTGAACTATGGCTACACCTTC. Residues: CATSENRGLNYGYTF. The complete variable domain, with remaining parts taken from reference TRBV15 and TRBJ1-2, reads DAMVIQNPRYQVTQFGKPVTLSCSQTLNHNVMYWYQQKSSQAPKLLFHYYDKDFNNEADTPDNFQSRRPNTSFCFLDIRSPGLGDTAMYLCATSENRGLNYGYTFGSGTRLTVV.

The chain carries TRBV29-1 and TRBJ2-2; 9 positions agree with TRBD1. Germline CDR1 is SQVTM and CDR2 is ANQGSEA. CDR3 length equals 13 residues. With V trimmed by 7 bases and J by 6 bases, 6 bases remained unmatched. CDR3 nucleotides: TGCAGCGCACAGGGGGCGGTGGCCGGGGAGCTGTTTTTT. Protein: CSAQGAVAGELFF.

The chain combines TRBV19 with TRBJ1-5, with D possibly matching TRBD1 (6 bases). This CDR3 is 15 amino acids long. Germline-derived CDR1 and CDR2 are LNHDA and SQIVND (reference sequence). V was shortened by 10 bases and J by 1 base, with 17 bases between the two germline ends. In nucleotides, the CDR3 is TGTGCCACCGGATCTCGACAGGCGAGCAATCAGCCCCAGCATTTT. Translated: CATGSRQASNQPQHF.

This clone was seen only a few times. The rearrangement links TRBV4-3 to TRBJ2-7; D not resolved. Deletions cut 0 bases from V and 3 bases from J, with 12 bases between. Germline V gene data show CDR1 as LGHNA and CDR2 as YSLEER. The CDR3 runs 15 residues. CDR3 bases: TGCGCCAGCAGCCAAGATCTGACATTGAACTACGAGCAGTACTTC. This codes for CASSQDLTLNYEQYF.

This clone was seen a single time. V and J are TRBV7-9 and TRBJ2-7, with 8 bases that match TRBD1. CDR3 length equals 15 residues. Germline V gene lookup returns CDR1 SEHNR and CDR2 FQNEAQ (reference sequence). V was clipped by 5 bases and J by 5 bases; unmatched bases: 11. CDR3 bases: TGTGCCAGCAGCGAGATTCAGGGGGCGATCAACGAGCAGTACTTC. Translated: CASSEIQGAINEQYF.